Each of the 29 T cell receptor beta chains below was sequenced from the same sample in a study of cytomegalovirus exposure and HLA in healthy donors. PCR used 60 Vbeta primers and 13 Jbeta primers. TCRdb keeps only in-frame clones here, not all; method: immunoSEQ multiplex PCR. The data show 95,000 to 150,000 clones, with over 75% seen just once and 2.1% held by the top ten. Sequencing was performed on PBMCs. The receptors were gathered from a man younger than 45 in good health and CMV-seronegative.

The chain uses TRBV7-9 and TRBJ2-2; perhaps TRBD1 as D (6 bases). Trimming took off 7 bases at V and 4 bases at J, with 13 bases between the two ends. The CDR3 has 14 residues. Germline V CDR1 and CDR2: SEHNR, FQNEAQ (reference sequence). The CDR3 loop is CASKTQGSTGELFF. Here the CDR3 DNA reads TGTGCCAGCAAGACGCAGGGGAGCACCGGGGAGCTGTTTTTT.

This clone appeared a single time. The chain combines TRBV2 with TRBJ1-1; no definite D call. Looked up from germline, CDR1 is SNHLY and CDR2 is FYNNEI. Deletions cut 7 bases from V and 3 bases from J, with 9 bases between. The CDR3 extends over 12 amino acids. In nucleotides, the CDR3 is TGTGCCAGCAATATCGGGGACACTGAAGCTTTCTTT. Translated: CASNIGDTEAFF.

Here the CDR3 reads CASSPERVNGYTF. CDR3 nucleotide sequence: TGTGCCAGCAGCCCTGAGAGGGTGAATGGCTACACCTTC. The chain joins TRBV6-5 to TRBJ1-2; D unresolved. The CDR3 has 13 residues. Looked up from germline, CDR1 is MNHEY and CDR2 is SVGAGI. V lost 6 bases, J lost 6 bases, and 14 bases lay in between.

The V gene is TRBV5-1, the J gene TRBJ2-5, with unresolved D. The CDR3 is 13 residues long. Trimming took 4 bases from V and 1 from J, leaving 8 bases between them. Germline loops: CDR1 SGHRS, CDR2 YFSETQ. This CDR3 is CASSKTAQETQYF. The CDR3 nucleotides read TGCGCCAGCAGCAAAACAGCCCAAGAGACCCAGTACTTC. Complete variable domain (other parts from reference TRBV5-1 and TRBJ2-5): KAGVTQTPRYLIKTRGQQVTLSCSPISGHRSVSWYQQTPGQGLQFLFEYFSETQRNKGNFPGRFSGRQFSNSRSEMNVSTLELGDSALYLCASSKTAQETQYFGPGTRLLVL.

The chain carries TRBV11-2 and TRBJ1-6; the D gene is possibly TRBD1 (6 bases). V was trimmed by 3 bases and J by 9 bases, leaving 12 bases between them. The germline V gene encodes CDR1 SGHAT and CDR2 FQNNGV. The CDR3 extends over 14 amino acids. In nucleotides, the CDR3 is TGTGCCAGCAGCTTTTACAGGGAGGGTTCACCCCTCCACTTT. Amino acids: CASSFYREGSPLHF.

This rearrangement joins TRBV27 to TRBJ1-3; a weak D match, TRBD1 (6 bases). The CDR3 runs 14 residues. Looked up from germline, CDR1 is MNHEY and CDR2 is SMNVEV (reference sequence). V shed 4 bases and J shed 2 bases, with 9 bases lying between them. This chain's CDR3 is CASSSRDTGNTIYF. The CDR3, as DNA: TGTGCCAGCAGTTCCCGGGACACTGGAAACACCATATATTTT.

The rearrangement links TRBV30 to TRBJ1-1, with a tentative D call TRBD1 (5 bases). Trimming took 3 bases from V and 5 from J, leaving 19 bases between them. The germline V gene has CDR1 GTSNPN and CDR2 SVGIG (reference sequence). There are 15 residues in the CDR3. CDR3: CAWRERDFIGTEAFF. CDR3 nucleotide sequence: TGTGCCTGGAGGGAACGGGACTTCATTGGGACTGAAGCTTTCTTT.

V is TRBV9 and J is TRBJ2-2, with D possibly matching TRBD2 (5 bases). Germline CDR1 SGDLS, CDR2 YYNGEE. Trimming removed 5 bases from V and 4 bases from J, with 9 bases in between. The length of the CDR3 is 13 residues. The CDR3 protein is CASSGLSTGELFF. CDR3 nucleotide sequence: TGTGCCAGCAGTGGACTCTCCACCGGGGAGCTGTTTTTT.

This clone has a single count. This chain joins TRBV7-2 and TRBJ2-3, with 8 bases fitting TRBD1. From germline, CDR1 is SGHTA and CDR2 FQGNSA. J was trimmed by 3 bases and V by 1 base; bases with no gene match: 6. The CDR3 has 16 amino acids. This CDR3 is CASSLVRTGNTDTQYF. The CDR3 nucleotides read TGTGCCAGCAGCTTAGTTAGGACAGGGAATACAGATACGCAGTATTTT. Full variable domain (missing parts from reference TRBV7-2 and TRBJ2-3): GAGVSQSPSNKVTEKGKDVELRCDPISGHTALYWYRQSLGQGLEFLIYFQGNSAPDKSGLPSDRFSAERTGGSVSTLTIQRTQQEDSAVYLCASSLVRTGNTDTQYFGPGTRLTVL.

This clone was detected a few times. CDR3: CASSSSLGNTIYF. Written as DNA, the CDR3 is TGTGCCAGTAGCTCCTCTCTGGGAAACACCATATATTTT. This rearrangement joins TRBV19 to TRBJ1-3; D ambiguous. The V gene's germline CDR1 is LNHDA and CDR2 SQIVND (reference sequence). CDR3 length equals 13 residues. Trimming pared 6 bases from V and 4 bases from J, leaving 10 bases between. Full variable domain (remainder filled in from reference TRBV19 and TRBJ1-3): DGGITQSPKYLFRKEGQNVTLSCEQNLNHDAMYWYRQDPGQGLRLIYYSQIVNDFQKGDIAEGYSVSREKKESFPLTVTSAQKNPTAFYLCASSSSLGNTIYFGEGSWLTVV.

The J gene is TRBJ1-3, the V gene TRBV7-5. TRBV7-5 is listed as a pseudogene. CDR3 length: 16 residues. CDR3 region: CVRSLTPEETGNTIYF. The CDR3 DNA is TGTGTCAGAAGCTTAACTCCGGAGGAGACTGGAAACACCATATATTTT.

The chain links TRBV11-2 to TRBJ2-5; D is unresolved. The tail of the sequence fits TRBJ2-7 better, so the J call may be wrong. The CDR3 is 17 amino acids. CDR1 is SGHAT and CDR2 is FQNNGV in the germline V gene. The CDR3 nucleotides read TGTGCCAGCAGCTCCTTAGATATTAACGCTCCCTCCTACGAGCAGTACTTC. This encodes CASSSLDINAPSYEQYF.

The rearrangement links TRBV30 to TRBJ1-6; no definite D call. From germline, CDR1 is GTSNPN and CDR2 SVGIG (reference sequence). This CDR3 spans 11 amino acids. Trimming took 3 bases from V and 6 from J, leaving 3 bases between them. The CDR3 loop is CAWSLNSPLHF. The DNA for the CDR3 is TGTGCCTGGAGCCTTAATTCACCCCTCCACTTT.

This clone is medium-sized in the sample. The rearrangement uses TRBV11-2 and TRBJ2-5; 10 nucleotides line up with TRBD2. The CDR3 is 16 amino acids. The V gene end was trimmed by 7 bases and the J gene end by 5 bases; junction bases not matched to a gene: 13. In germline, CDR1 is SGHAT, CDR2 FQNNGV. The CDR3 sequence: CASTSSGGVRDETQYF. In DNA, the CDR3 is TGTGCCAGCACCTCAAGCGGGGGGGTCCGAGACGAGACCCAGTACTTC.

The chain is built from TRBV19 and TRBJ1-5, with unresolved D. This CDR3 spans 17 amino acids. The V gene's germline CDR1 is LNHDA and CDR2 SQIVND (reference sequence). V was pared by 7 bases and J by 0 bases, with 19 bases between. The CDR3, as DNA: TGTGCCAGTACCCCCCGCCCGGTCGGTTTTAGCAATCAGCCCCAGCATTTT. This translates into CASTPRPVGFSNQPQHF.

V is TRBV28 and J is TRBJ1-3; a possible D gene is TRBD1 (6 bases). The CDR3 totals 17 residues. Germline CDR1 is MDHEN and CDR2 is SYDVKM. V was clipped by 7 bases and J by 3 bases, with 22 bases between them. The CDR3 sequence is CASTPGGGRVGGNTIYF. CDR3 nucleotides: TGTGCCAGCACCCCCGGCGGGGGGCGCGTGGGTGGAAACACCATATATTTT.

This clone was seen a few times. The genes are TRBV5-1 and TRBJ2-1; TRBD2 aligns across 10 bases. Germline-derived CDR1 and CDR2 are SGHRS and YFSETQ. The CDR3 contains 16 residues. V dropped 4 bases and J dropped 1; count of bases not matched to a gene: 5. The CDR3 here is CASSVGLAASYNEQFF. The CDR3 coding sequence is TGCGCCAGCAGCGTTGGACTAGCGGCTTCCTACAATGAGCAGTTCTTC.

The chain joins TRBV5-1 to TRBJ2-1, with TRBD2 matching over 10 bases. V was clipped by 3 bases and J by 8 bases; unmatched bases: 5. The CDR3 is 14 residues long. Per the germline V gene, CDR1 is SGHRS and CDR2 is YFSETQ. CDR3 sequence: CASSSSGGWDEQFF. DNA of the CDR3: TGCGCCAGCAGCTCTAGCGGGGGCTGGGATGAGCAGTTCTTC.

The V call is TRBV5-5, the J call TRBJ1-2, with TRBD1 as a possible D gene (5 bases). The CDR3 extends over 13 amino acids. V was shortened by 5 bases and J by 5 bases, with 13 bases between the two germline ends. Germline CDR1 and CDR2: SGHKS and YYEKEE (reference sequence). The CDR3 loop reads CASSSDSAYGYTF. The DNA for the CDR3 is TGTGCCAGCAGTTCCGACAGCGCATATGGCTACACCTTC.

This chain uses TRBV4-1 with TRBJ2-7; 7 bases align to TRBD1. The CDR3 runs to 15 residues. In germline, CDR1 is MGHRA, CDR2 YSYEKL. The ends lost 3 bases at V and 4 bases at J; junction bases unmatched: 9. The chain's CDR3 is CASSHRQGDLYEQYF. CDR3 DNA sequence: TGCGCCAGCAGCCACCGACAGGGTGACCTTTACGAGCAGTACTTC.

The rearrangement links TRBV11-2 to TRBJ2-5; D remains ambiguous. V lost 0 bases to trimming and J lost 5 bases, with 10 bases between them. Per the germline V gene, CDR1 is SGHAT and CDR2 is FQNNGV. This CDR3 has 14 amino acids. The DNA of the CDR3 is TGTGCCAGCAGCTTAGAATTTGCGGCGGAGACCCAGTACTTC. It specifies CASSLEFAAETQYF.

The rearrangement uses TRBV9 and TRBJ2-5; the D gene is possibly TRBD2 (7 bases). The CDR3 extends over 15 amino acids. CDR1 is SGDLS and CDR2 is YYNGEE in the germline V gene. The V end was cut by 3 bases, the J end by 5 bases, with 17 bases between. CDR3 protein: CASSARGAAGETQYF. The CDR3 nucleotides are TGTGCCAGCAGCGCCCGGGGGGCCGCCGGGGAGACCCAGTACTTC. Combining the CDR3 with reference TRBV9 and TRBJ2-5 gives the whole variable domain DSGVTQTPKHLITATGQRVTLRCSPRSGDLSVYWYQQSLDQGLQFLIQYYNGEERAKGNILERFSAQQFPDLHSELNLSSLELGDSALYFCASSARGAAGETQYFGPGTRLLVL.

The rearrangement joins TRBV7-9 to TRBJ2-1; 8 bases fit TRBD2. Looked up from germline, CDR1 is SEHNR and CDR2 is FQNEAQ (reference sequence). Germline trimming cut 8 bases from V and 5 bases from J; bases unmatched to any gene: 11. This CDR3 has 15 residues. As DNA, the CDR3 is TGTGCCAGCTTCCTTTCGGGGGGGATCAACAATGAGCAGTTCTTC. This gives the protein CASFLSGGINNEQFF.

The rearrangement links TRBV6-1 to TRBJ1-2; tentatively, D is TRBD1 (5 bases). Germline V gene lookup returns CDR1 MNHNS and CDR2 SASEGT. V was cut by 1 base and J by 5 bases, with 11 bases left in between. This CDR3 has 14 amino acids. CDR3 coding DNA: TGTGCCAGCAGTGAAGAACCAGGGAAATATGGCTACACCTTC. Translated: CASSEEPGKYGYTF.

This rearrangement joins TRBV7-8 to TRBJ2-7; D is possibly TRBD2 (6 bases). The germline CDR1 and CDR2 sequences are SGHVS and FQNEAQ. CDR3 size: 15 residues. V shed 2 bases and J shed 0 bases, with 11 bases lying between them. CDR3 nucleotides: TGTGCCAGCAGCTTACTAGCGACCCTCTCCTACGAGCAGTACTTC. Residues: CASSLLATLSYEQYF.

The chain is built from TRBV2 and TRBJ2-6; perhaps TRBD2 as D (5 bases). V was pared by 4 bases and J by 2 bases, with 6 bases between. The CDR3 is 14 amino acids. Germline V gene data show CDR1 as SNHLY and CDR2 as FYNNEI. The CDR3 protein is CASSGRPGANVLTF. In DNA, the CDR3 is TGTGCCAGCAGTGGGAGGCCTGGGGCCAACGTCCTGACTTTC.

The CDR3 is CASSYSPRGGYTF. The DNA for the CDR3 is TGTGCCAGCAGTTACTCGCCCAGGGGGGGCTACACCTTC. The V gene is TRBV6-5, the J gene TRBJ1-2, with 7 bases lining up with TRBD1. After removal of 0 bases from V and 8 bases from J, the junction contained 3 bases not matched to a gene. The V gene's germline CDR1 is MNHEY and CDR2 SVGAGI. The length of the CDR3 is 13 residues.

The V call is TRBV4-3, the J call TRBJ2-1; 13 bases align to TRBD2. Germline CDR1 LGHNA, CDR2 YSLEER. The CDR3 loop spans 17 amino acids. Unmatched junction bases numbered 2, after V lost 1 base and J lost 2 bases. In DNA form, the CDR3 reads TGCGCCAGCAGCCAAGGACTAGCGGGGGGTCCCTACAATGAGCAGTTCTTC. Its translation: CASSQGLAGGPYNEQFF.

The chain combines TRBV5-1 with TRBJ1-1; D uncertain. The CDR3 has 14 residues. The V gene's germline CDR1 is SGHRS and CDR2 YFSETQ. V was cut by 1 base and J by 3 bases, with 10 bases left in between. Here the CDR3 reads CASSLRGRDTEAFF. CDR3 sequence (DNA): TGCGCCAGCAGCTTGAGAGGGAGAGACACTGAAGCTTTCTTT. The whole variable domain, filled in from reference TRBV5-1 and TRBJ1-1, reads KAGVTQTPRYLIKTRGQQVTLSCSPISGHRSVSWYQQTPGQGLQFLFEYFSETQRNKGNFPGRFSGRQFSNSRSEMNVSTLELGDSALYLCASSLRGRDTEAFFGQGTRLTVV.